A single sample is the source of the 5 T cell receptor beta chains below, sequenced in a study of OX40 agonist ivuxolimab in advanced cancers. Data came from immunoSEQ multiplex PCR; TCRdb stores just in-frame clones and leaves some out. The sample includes some 42,000 clones, 65% to 85% of them seen just once. The sequencing here drew on CD4+ or CD8+ T cells sorted from blood, taken in a trial of the OX40 agonist ivuxolimab. These receptor sequences come from an adult with an advanced solid tumor such as melanoma, head and neck, liver or kidney cancer.

V and J are TRBV10-3 and TRBJ2-3; D is unclear. V dropped 6 bases and J dropped 3 bases, with 7 bases sitting between them. Looked up from germline, CDR1 is ENHRY and CDR2 is SYGVKD. The CDR3 runs 12 residues. The CDR3 nucleotides read TGTGCCATCAGGAGTTCTACAGATACGCAGTATTTT. This sequence encodes CAIRSSTDTQYF.

The chain recombines TRBV7-2 with TRBJ2-7; D may be TRBD1 (5 bases). Trimming removed 4 bases from V and 3 bases from J, with 13 bases in between. This CDR3 spans 14 amino acids. The germline gives CDR1 SGHTA, CDR2 FQGNSA. In DNA form, the CDR3 reads TGTGCCAGCAGCTCTATGCTAGGGGTCTACGAGCAGTACTTC. Protein sequence: CASSSMLGVYEQYF.

The V gene is TRBV5-6, the J gene TRBJ1-1, with 7 nucleotides matching TRBD1. The junction had 17 bases not matched to a gene; V was cut back by 3 bases and J by 6 bases. The CDR3 consists of 17 residues. The germline gives CDR1 SGHDT, CDR2 YYEEEE. CDR3 amino acids: CASSSFYRQGSFAEAFF. The CDR3 DNA follows: TGTGCCAGCAGCTCGTTTTACCGACAGGGTAGTTTTGCTGAAGCTTTCTTT.

This clone occurred a few times. This rearrangement joins TRBV10-3 to TRBJ1-2; D remains unclear. V gave up 0 bases and J gave up 0 bases, with 14 bases separating them. The length of the CDR3 is 17 residues. CDR1 ENHRY and CDR2 SYGVKD come from the germline V gene. The CDR3 sequence: CAISESWAPRTNYGYTF. DNA for the CDR3: TGTGCCATCAGTGAGTCGTGGGCTCCAAGGACTAACTATGGCTACACCTTC.

This chain uses TRBV2 with TRBJ2-1, with no clear D. The CDR3 loop spans 14 amino acids. Germline-derived CDR1 and CDR2 are SNHLY and FYNNEI. With 2 bases removed from V and 0 bases from J, the gap between germline ends came to 5 bases. The CDR3 reads CASSEQISYNEQFF. The CDR3 DNA sequence: TGTGCCAGCAGTGAACAGATCTCCTACAATGAGCAGTTCTTC.